This TCR beta chain was retrieved from a study of beta chain features in type 1 diabetes. Isolation of CD4+ naive, central memory, regulatory and stem cell-like memory cells was achieved by sorting via CD45RO/CCR7/CD25/CD127/CD95/CD27. As to this clone: Antigen unknown.

Whole-study results and caveats: Any PCR bias toward short templates would affect both groups alike.

Every isolated RNA sample was fully reverse transcribed, so sequencing captured expressed TCRB transcripts. Produced via immunoSEQ multiplex PCR; TCRdb's table is partial and in-frame only. Of under 250,000 clones in the sample, 25% to 30% were seen once. Germline-derived CDR1 and CDR2 are MNHEY and SMNVEV (reference sequence). V was shortened by 3 bases and J by 0 bases, with 6 bases between the two germline ends. The CDR3 loop spans 15 amino acids. The chain links TRBV27 to TRBJ2-6; D remains ambiguous. The source of this sequence is a man between 25 and 39 years old in good health. Material: central memory CD4+ T cells from blood. The CDR3 bases are TGTGCCAGCAGTTTTAAGGGCTCTGGGGCCAACGTCCTGACTTTC. Translating it yields CASSFKGSGANVLTF.